This is a list of T cell receptor beta chains from one sample in a study of cytotoxic CD8 clonotypes in ibrutinib-treated CLL. Sequencing used immunoSEQ multiplex PCR; TCRdb keeps in-frame clones, though not all of them. The sample contains over 130,000 clones, approximately 80% of which appear only once. This sample comprised PBMCs, obtained after 36 months of ibrutinib treatment. These receptors were obtained from a human donor with chronic lymphocytic leukemia. CDR3s leave out the opening cysteine and the closing phenylalanine or tryptophan. Each record gives: J gene, V gene, D gene, CDR3 protein. D genes are given only for firm matches.

TRBJ2-5	TRBV5-4	TRBD2	ASSSKAGLQETQY
TRBJ1-4	TRBV2	TRBD1	ASSDGTGANEKLF
TRBJ2-3	TRBV2	TRBD1	ASRGQALTDTQY
TRBJ2-4	TRBV30	NA	ALGWGPNIQY
TRBJ1-5	TRBV27	NA	ASSNDGRGQPQH
TRBJ1-2	TRBV23-1	NA	ASSPPFYGYT
TRBJ1-1	TRBV7-9	NA	ASSLVAPRHGANTEAF
TRBJ1-1	TRBV30	NA	AWSPGYTEAF
TRBJ1-1	TRBV19	NA	ASSMEGRPNTEAF
TRBJ2-3	TRBV4-1	TRBD1	ASSQSLVQGITDTQY
TRBJ1-1	TRBV11-2	NA	ASTLQGPNTEAF
TRBJ2-3	TRBV5-6	NA	ASSVGGSESTDTQY
TRBJ2-5	TRBV7-2	NA	ASSPYQETQY
TRBJ2-7	TRBV6-5	TRBD2	ASSRGRGGASEQY
TRBJ2-7	TRBV19	TRBD2	ASRRGLAGVGEQY
TRBJ2-7	TRBV2	TRBD2	ASSEGFLAGGGYEQY
TRBJ1-2	TRBV18	NA	ASSPPTYGYT
TRBJ1-4	TRBV5-1	TRBD1	ASRPTGSGQEKLF
TRBJ1-2	TRBV5-1	TRBD1	ASRETYRGYGYT
TRBJ2-7	TRBV5-1	NA	ASSLDGPTSEQY
TRBJ1-4	TRBV5-1	NA	ASSGGAAAVEKLF
TRBJ1-1	TRBV7-3	NA	ASSFNPSMNTEAF
TRBJ1-5	TRBV19	NA	ASNKAREGNQPQH
TRBJ2-5	TRBV19	TRBD2	ASSSGLAGGGYQETQY